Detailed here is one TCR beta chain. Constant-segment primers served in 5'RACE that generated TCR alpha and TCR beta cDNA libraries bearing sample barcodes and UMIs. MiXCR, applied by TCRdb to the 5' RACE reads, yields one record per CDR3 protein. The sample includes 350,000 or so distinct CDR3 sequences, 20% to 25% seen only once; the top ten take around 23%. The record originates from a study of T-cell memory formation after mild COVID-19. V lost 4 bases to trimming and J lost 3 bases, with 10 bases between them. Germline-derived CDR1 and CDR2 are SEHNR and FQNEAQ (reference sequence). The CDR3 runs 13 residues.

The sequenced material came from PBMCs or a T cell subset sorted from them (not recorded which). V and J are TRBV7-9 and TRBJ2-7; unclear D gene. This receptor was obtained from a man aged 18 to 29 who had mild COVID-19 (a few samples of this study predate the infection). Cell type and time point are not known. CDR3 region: CASSSPLYYEQYF. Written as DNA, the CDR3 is TGTGCCAGCAGCTCGCCGTTATACTACGAGCAGTACTTC.